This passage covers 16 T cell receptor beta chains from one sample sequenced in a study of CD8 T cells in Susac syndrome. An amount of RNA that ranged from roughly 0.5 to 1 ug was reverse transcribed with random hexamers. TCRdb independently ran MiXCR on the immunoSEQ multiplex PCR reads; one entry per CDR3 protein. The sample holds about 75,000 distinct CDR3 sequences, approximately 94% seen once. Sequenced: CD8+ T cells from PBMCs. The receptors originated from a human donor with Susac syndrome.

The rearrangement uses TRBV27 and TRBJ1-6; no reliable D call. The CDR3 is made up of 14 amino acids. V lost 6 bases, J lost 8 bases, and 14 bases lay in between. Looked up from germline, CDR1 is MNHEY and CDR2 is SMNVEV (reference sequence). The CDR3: CASSPTEDHSPLHF. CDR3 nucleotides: TGTGCCAGCAGCCCGACGGAGGACCATTCACCCCTCCACTTT.

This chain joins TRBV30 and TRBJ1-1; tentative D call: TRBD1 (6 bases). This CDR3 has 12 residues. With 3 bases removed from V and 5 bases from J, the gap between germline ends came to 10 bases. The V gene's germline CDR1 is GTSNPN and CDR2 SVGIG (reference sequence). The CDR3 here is CAWRRGDTEAFF. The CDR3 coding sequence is TGTGCCTGGAGAAGGGGGGATACTGAAGCTTTCTTT.

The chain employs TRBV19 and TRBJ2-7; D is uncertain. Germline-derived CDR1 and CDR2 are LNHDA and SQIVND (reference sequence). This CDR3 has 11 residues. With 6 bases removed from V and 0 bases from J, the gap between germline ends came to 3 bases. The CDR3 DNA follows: TGTGCCAGTAGAAGCTCCTACGAGCAGTACTTC. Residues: CASRSSYEQYF.

The CDR3 region has the DNA TGCAGCCCCTCGGACGAGAGCAATCAGCCCCAGCATTTT. As protein: CSPSDESNQPQHF. J is TRBJ1-5 and V is TRBV29-1; D not certain. The ends were cut back, 8 bases at V and 1 base at J, with 12 bases in the middle. This CDR3 has 13 residues. Germline loops: CDR1 SQVTM, CDR2 ANQGSEA.

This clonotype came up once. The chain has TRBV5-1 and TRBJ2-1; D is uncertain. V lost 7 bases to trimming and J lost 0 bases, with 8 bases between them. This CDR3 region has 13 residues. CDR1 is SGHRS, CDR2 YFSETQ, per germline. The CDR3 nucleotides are TGCGCCAGCGGGCCGGACTCCTACAATGAGCAGTTCTTC. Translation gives CASGPDSYNEQFF.

This chain's CDR3 is CASSRLAGGRDEQFF. The CDR3 region has the DNA TGTGCCAGCAGCCGACTAGCGGGGGGCCGGGATGAGCAGTTCTTC. The V gene is TRBV7-6, the J gene TRBJ2-1; TRBD2 matches at 13 bases. The CDR3 consists of 15 residues. Germline V gene data show CDR1 as SGHVS and CDR2 as FNYEAQ. Unmatched junction bases numbered 6, after V lost 5 bases and J lost 8 bases.

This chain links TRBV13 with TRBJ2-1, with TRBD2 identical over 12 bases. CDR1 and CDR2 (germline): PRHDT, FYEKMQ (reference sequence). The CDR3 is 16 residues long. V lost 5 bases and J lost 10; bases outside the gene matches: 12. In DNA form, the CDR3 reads TGTGCCAGCAGCATTCGGACTAGCGGGGTGGGTTGGGAGCAGTTCTTC. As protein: CASSIRTSGVGWEQFF.

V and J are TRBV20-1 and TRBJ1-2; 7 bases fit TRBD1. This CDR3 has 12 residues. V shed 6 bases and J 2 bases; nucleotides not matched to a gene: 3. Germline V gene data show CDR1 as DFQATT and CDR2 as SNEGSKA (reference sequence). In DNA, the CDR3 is TGCAGTGCCCTGGGACAGAACTATGGCTACACCTTC. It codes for CSALGQNYGYTF.

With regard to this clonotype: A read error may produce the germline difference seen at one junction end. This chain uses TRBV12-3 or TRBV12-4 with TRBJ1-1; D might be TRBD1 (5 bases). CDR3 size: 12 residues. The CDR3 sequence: CASSLVGRGAFF. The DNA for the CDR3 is TGTGCCAGCAGCTTAGTGGGGCGGGGAGCTTTCTTT.

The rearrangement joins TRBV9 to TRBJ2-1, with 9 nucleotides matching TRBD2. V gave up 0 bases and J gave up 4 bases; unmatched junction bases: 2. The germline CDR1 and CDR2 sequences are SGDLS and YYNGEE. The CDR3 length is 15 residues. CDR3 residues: CASSVALAGYNEQFF. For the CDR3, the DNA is TGTGCCAGCAGCGTAGCGCTAGCGGGGTACAATGAGCAGTTCTTC.

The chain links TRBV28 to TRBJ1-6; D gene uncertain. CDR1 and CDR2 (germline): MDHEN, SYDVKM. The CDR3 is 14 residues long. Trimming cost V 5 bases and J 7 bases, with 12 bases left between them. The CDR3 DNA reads TGTGCCAGCAGTAAGGGAAGGTGGAATTCACCCCTCCACTTT. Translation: CASSKGRWNSPLHF.

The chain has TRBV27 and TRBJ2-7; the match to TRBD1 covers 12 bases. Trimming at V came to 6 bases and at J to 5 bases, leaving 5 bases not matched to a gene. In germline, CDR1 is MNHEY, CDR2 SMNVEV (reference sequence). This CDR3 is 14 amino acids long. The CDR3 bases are TGTGCCAGCAGACGCGGGACAGGGGGCGACGAGCAGTACTTC. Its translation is CASRRGTGGDEQYF.

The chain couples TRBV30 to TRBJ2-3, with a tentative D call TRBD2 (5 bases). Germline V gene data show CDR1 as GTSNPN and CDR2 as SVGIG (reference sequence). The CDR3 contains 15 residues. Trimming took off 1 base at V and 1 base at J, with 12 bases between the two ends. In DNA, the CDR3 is TGTGCCTGGAGTGGGGGAGTGGCCCGCACAGATACGCAGTATTTT. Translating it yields CAWSGGVARTDTQYF. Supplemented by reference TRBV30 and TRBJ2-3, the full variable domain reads SQTIHQWPATLVQPVGSPLSLECTVEGTSNPNLYWYRQAAGRGLQLLFYSVGIGQISSEVPQNLSASRPQDRQFILSSKKLLLSDSGFYLCAWSGGVARTDTQYFGPGTRLTVL.

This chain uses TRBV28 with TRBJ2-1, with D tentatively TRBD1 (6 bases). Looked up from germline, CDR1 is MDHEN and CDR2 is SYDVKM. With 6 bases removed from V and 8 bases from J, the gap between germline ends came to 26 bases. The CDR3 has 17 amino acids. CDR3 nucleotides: TGTGCCAGCAGCGACCCCCGGGACACTCTTCCGACGGATGAGCAGTTCTTC. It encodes CASSDPRDTLPTDEQFF.

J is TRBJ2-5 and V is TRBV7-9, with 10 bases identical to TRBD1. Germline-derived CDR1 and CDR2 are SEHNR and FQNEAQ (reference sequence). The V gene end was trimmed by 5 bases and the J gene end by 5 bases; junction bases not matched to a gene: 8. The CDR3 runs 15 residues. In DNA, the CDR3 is TGTGCCAGCAGCCCATGGGACAGGGGAAGGGAGACCCAGTACTTC. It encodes CASSPWDRGRETQYF.

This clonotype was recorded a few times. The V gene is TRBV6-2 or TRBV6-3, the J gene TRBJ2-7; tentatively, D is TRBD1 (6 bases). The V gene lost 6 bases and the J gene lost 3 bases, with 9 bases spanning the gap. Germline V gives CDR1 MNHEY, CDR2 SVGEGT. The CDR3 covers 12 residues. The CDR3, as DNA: TGTGCCAGCAGCTTGGACAGCTACGAGCAGTACTTC. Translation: CASSLDSYEQYF.